This record concerns one T cell receptor beta chain sequence. As handled by the study authors: Reference gene primers were amplified, and this amplification served to estimate nucleated cell counts. Assay: immunoSEQ multiplex PCR; the TCRdb copy retains only in-frame clones and omits some. That table supplies the V and J calls and clone size; D and trimming were determined from the DNA. The top ten clones hold about 6.3% of a sample with approximately 230,000 clones, roughly 90% of them seen once. Participants spanned ages about 18 to 100 years and resided in roughly 22 US areas. Self-reported history from a screening survey and questionnaire set each donor's cohort. This sample is part of a study of blood T cell repertoires in COVID-19. Looking at the study overall: Researchers got acute and convalescent COVID-19 samples from the United States, Italy and Spain.

V was pared by 6 bases and J by 3 bases, with 12 bases between. The CDR3 consists of 13 residues. Germline CDR1 and CDR2: SGHNT and YENEEA. V and J are TRBV11-3 and TRBJ2-7, with D maybe TRBD1 (5 bases). The receptor comes from a young woman with acute COVID-19. The sequenced material came from PBMCs or T cells enriched from blood (not recorded which). The DNA for the CDR3 is TGTGCCAGCAGTACCGGACATCTCTACGAGCAGTACTTC. It specifies CASSTGHLYEQYF.